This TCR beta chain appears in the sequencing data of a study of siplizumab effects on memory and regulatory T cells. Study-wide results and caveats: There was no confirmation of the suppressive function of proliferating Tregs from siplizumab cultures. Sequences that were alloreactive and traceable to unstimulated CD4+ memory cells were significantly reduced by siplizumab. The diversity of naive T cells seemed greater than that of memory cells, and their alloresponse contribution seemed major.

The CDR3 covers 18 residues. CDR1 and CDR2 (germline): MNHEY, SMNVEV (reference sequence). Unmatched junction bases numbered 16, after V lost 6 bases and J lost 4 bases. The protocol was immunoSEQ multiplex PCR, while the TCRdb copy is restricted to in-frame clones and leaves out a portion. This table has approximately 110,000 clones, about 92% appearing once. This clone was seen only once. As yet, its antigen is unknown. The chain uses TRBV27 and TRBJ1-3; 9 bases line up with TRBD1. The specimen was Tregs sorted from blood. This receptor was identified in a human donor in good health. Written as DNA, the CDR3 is TGTGCCAGCAGCCGTTGGGTCCCGGGACAGGGAGTCGGAAACACCATATATTTT. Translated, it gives CASSRWVPGQGVGNTIYF.